This entry is about one T cell receptor beta chain. Antigen unknown. The data originate from a study of T cell responses to AZD1222 COVID-19 vaccine. Study-wide points: Spike was spanned by vaccine-associated CD4 TCRs, with dominance at 160-218 and 743-854. Increases in Spike-specific TCR breadth and depth were seen after two AZD1222 doses.

This CDR3 region has 15 residues. Germline lookup yields CDR1 SGHTA and CDR2 FQGNSA. V was pared by 4 bases and J by 1 base, with 14 bases between. Assay used: immunoSEQ multiplex PCR; TCRdb lists only in-frame clones, some missing. The sample gives 90,000 to 130,000 clones, 85% to 90% of which show up once; roughly 14% is in the top ten. Pooling of second doses given at about 4 or about 12 weeks was done. This specimen consisted of peripheral blood, obtained 28 days after the second AZD1222 dose. The chain combines TRBV7-2 with TRBJ2-7; D is possibly TRBD1 or TRBD2 (6 bases each). The sequence was obtained from an adult who received the AZD1222 COVID-19 vaccine. CDR3 sequence: CASSYTGGLSYEQYF. CDR3 sequence (DNA): TGTGCCAGCAGCTATACCGGGGGCCTTTCCTACGAGCAGTACTTC.